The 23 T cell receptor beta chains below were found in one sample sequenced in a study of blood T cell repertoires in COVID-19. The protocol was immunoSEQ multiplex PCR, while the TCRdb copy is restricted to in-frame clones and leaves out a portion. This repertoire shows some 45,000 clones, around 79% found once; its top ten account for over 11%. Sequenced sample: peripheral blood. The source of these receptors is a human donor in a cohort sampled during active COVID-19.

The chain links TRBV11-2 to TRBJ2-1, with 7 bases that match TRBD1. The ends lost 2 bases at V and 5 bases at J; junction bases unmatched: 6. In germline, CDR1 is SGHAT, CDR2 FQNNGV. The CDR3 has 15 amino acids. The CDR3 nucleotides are TGTGCCAGCAGCTTAAAAGGACAGGCCGACAATGAGCAGTTCTTC. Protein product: CASSLKGQADNEQFF.

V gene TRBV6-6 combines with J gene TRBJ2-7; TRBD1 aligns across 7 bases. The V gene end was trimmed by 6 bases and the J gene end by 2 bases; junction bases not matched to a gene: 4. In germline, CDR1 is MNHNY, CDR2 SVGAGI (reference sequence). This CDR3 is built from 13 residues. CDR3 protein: CASRRDRPYEQYF. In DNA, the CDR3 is TGTGCCAGCAGACGGGACAGACCCTACGAGCAGTACTTC.

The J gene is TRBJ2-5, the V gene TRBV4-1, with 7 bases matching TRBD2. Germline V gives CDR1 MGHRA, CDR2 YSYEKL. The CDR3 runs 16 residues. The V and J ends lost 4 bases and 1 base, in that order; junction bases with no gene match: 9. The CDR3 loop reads CASSRGSGITQETQYF. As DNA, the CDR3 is TGCGCCAGCAGCCGGGGGAGCGGGATTACCCAAGAGACCCAGTACTTC.

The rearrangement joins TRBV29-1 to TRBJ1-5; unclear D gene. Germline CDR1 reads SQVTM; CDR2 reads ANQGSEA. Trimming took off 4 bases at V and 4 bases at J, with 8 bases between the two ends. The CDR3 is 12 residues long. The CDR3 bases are TGCAGCGTTGGTACGGGGAATCAGCCCCAGCATTTT. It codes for CSVGTGNQPQHF.

For the CDR3, the DNA is TGCAGCGCCCGAGGGGGGGCCGATCGCACTGAAGCTTTCTTT. It is translated as CSARGGADRTEAFF. The chain carries TRBV29-1 and TRBJ1-1, with D possibly TRBD1 on 6 matching bases. There are 14 residues in the CDR3. Trimming pared 7 bases from V and 4 bases from J, leaving 19 bases between. Germline V gene lookup returns CDR1 SQVTM and CDR2 ANQGSEA.

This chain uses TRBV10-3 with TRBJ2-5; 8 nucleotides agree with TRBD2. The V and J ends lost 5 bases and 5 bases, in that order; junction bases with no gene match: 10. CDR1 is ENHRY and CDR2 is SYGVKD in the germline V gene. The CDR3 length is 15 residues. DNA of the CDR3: TGTGCCATCAGTTCCCCGGGGGGGAGCGGTGAGACCCAGTACTTC. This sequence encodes CAISSPGGSGETQYF.

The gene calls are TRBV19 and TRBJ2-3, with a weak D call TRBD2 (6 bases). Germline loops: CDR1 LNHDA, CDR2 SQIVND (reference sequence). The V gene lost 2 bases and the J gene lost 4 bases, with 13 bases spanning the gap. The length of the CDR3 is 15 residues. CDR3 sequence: CASSISTSFADTQYF. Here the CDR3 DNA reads TGTGCCAGTAGTATATCCACTAGCTTCGCAGATACGCAGTATTTT.

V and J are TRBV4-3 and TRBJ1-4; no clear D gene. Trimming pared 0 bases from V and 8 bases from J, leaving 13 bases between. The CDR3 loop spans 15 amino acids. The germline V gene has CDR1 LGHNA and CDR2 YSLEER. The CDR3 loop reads CASSQDTRVGEKLFF. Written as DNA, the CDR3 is TGCGCCAGCAGCCAAGATACGAGGGTAGGAGAAAAACTGTTTTTT.

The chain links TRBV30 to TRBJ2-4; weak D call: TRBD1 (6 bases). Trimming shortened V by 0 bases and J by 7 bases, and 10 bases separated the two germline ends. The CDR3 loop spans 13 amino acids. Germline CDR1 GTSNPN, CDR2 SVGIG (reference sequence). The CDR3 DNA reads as TGTGCCTGGAGTGTAACAGGGCGGAACATTCAGTACTTC. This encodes CAWSVTGRNIQYF.

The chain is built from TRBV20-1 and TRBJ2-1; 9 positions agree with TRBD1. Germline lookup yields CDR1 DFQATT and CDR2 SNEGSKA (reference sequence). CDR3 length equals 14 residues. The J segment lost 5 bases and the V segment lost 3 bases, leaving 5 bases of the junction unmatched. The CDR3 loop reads CSASRTGVNNEQFF. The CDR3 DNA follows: TGCAGTGCTAGTAGGACAGGGGTGAACAATGAGCAGTTCTTC.

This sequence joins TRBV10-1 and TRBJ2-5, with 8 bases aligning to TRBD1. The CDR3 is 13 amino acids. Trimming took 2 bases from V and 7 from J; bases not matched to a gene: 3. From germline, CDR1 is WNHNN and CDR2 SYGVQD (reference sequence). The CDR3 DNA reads TGCGCCAGCAGTGAGGATACAGGGGGGACCCAGTACTTC. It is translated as CASSEDTGGTQYF.

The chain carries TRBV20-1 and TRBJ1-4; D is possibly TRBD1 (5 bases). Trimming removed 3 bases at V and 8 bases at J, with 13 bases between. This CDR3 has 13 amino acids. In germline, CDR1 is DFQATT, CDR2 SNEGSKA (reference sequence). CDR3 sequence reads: CSASPRVVEKLFF. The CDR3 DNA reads TGCAGTGCTAGTCCCAGGGTGGTGGAAAAACTGTTTTTT.

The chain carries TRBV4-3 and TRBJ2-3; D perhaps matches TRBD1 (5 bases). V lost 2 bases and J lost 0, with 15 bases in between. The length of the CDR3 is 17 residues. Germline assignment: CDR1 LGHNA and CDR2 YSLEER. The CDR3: CASSQLSTRASTDTQYF. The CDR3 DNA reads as TGCGCCAGCAGCCAACTAAGCACCAGGGCTAGCACAGATACGCAGTATTTT.

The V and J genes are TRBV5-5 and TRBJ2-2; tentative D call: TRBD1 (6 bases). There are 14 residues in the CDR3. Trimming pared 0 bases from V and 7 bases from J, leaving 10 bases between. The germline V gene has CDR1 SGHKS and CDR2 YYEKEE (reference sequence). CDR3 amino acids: CASSLAGAVGELFF. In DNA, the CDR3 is TGTGCCAGCAGCTTGGCAGGGGCGGTCGGGGAGCTGTTTTTT.

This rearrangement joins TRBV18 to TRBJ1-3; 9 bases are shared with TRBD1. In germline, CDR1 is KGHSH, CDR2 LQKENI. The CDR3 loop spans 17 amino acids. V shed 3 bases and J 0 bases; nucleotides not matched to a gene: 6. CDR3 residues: CASSPAGQGTSGNTIYF. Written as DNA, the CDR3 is TGTGCCAGCTCACCGGCGGGACAGGGAACCTCTGGAAACACCATATATTTT.

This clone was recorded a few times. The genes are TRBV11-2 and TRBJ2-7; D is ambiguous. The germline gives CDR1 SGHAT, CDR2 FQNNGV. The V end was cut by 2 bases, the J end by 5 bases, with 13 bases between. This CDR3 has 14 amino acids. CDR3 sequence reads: CASSLRRRIHEQYF. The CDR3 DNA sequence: TGTGCCAGCAGCTTACGTAGAAGAATCCACGAGCAGTACTTC.

The CDR3 loop reads CASRAGWSTEAFF. The DNA of the CDR3 is TGTGCCAGCAGGGCAGGGTGGAGCACTGAAGCTTTCTTT. This sequence joins TRBV12-3 or TRBV12-4 and TRBJ1-1; weak D call: TRBD1 (5 bases). V gave up 6 bases and J gave up 4 bases, with 12 bases separating them. The CDR3 is made up of 13 amino acids.

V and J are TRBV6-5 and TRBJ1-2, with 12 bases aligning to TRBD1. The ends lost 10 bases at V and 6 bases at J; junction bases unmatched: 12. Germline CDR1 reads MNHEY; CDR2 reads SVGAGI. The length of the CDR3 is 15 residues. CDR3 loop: CATMALGTGGDGYTF. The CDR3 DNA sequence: TGTGCCACTATGGCTCTCGGGACAGGGGGCGATGGCTACACCTTC.

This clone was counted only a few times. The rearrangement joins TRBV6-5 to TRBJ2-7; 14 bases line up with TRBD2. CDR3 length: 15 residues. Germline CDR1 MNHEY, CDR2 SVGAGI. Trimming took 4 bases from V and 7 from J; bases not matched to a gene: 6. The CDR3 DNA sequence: TGTGCCAGCAGTTCCGGACTAGCGGGAGGTAGGGAGCAGTACTTC. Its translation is CASSSGLAGGREQYF.

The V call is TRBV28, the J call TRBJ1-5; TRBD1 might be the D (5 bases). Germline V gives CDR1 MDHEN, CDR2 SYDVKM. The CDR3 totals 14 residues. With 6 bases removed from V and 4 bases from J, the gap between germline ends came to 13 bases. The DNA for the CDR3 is TGTGCCAGCAGCCTCGCCCAGGGAAATCAGCCCCAGCATTTT. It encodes CASSLAQGNQPQHF. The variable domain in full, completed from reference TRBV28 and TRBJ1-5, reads DVKVTQSSRYLVKRTGEKVFLECVQDMDHENMFWYRQDPGLGLRLIYFSYDVKMKEKGDIPEGYSVSREKKERFSLILESASTNQTSMYLCASSLAQGNQPQHFGDGTRLSIL.

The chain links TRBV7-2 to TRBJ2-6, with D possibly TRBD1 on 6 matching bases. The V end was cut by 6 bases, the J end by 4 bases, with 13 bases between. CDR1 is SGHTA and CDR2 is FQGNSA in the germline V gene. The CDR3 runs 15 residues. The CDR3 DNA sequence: TGTGCCAGCAGTCAACAGGGCGCGGGGGCCAACGTCCTGACTTTC. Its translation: CASSQQGAGANVLTF.

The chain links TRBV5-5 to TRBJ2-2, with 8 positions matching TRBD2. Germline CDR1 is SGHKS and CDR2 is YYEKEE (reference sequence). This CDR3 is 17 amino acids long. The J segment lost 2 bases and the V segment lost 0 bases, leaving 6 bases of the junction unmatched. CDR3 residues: CASSLGVAGLNTGELFF. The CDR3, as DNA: TGTGCCAGCAGCTTGGGGGTAGCGGGGCTAAACACCGGGGAGCTGTTTTTT.

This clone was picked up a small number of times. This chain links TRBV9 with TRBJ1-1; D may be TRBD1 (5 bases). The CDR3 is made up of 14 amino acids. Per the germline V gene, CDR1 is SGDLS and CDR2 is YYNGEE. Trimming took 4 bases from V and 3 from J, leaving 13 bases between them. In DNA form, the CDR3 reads TGTGCCAGCAGCTTTACAGGTTCCGACACTGAAGCTTTCTTT. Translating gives CASSFTGSDTEAFF.